This T cell receptor (beta chain) was sequenced in a study of cytomegalovirus exposure and HLA in healthy donors. Study-wide points: Analyses of presence/absence relied on an assumption of roughly uniform sequencing depth across donors. In an earlier analysis, most TCR beta V segments were productive about 87% or about 30% of the time. Later analysis associated a missense DCLRE1C variant with TCR beta V- and J-gene trimming. Differences between HLA loci emerged in a later analysis of TCR association rates, with DRB1 most and HLA-C fewest.

V dropped 4 bases and J dropped 6 bases, with 15 bases sitting between them. The CDR3 covers 15 residues. Germline lookup yields CDR1 MGHRA and CDR2 YSYEKL. A word on this clone: No antigen is known for it.

The study ran its PCR with 60 Vbeta and 13 Jbeta primers. The table came from immunoSEQ multiplex PCR; TCRdb's copy has only in-frame clones and leaves some out. Of roughly 89,000 clones listed, around 84% are singletons. The sequence came from a man aged 18-30 years in good health and CMV-seronegative. The material sequenced was PBMCs. The rearrangement joins TRBV4-1 to TRBJ1-4, with D possibly matching TRBD1 (5 bases). The CDR3 reads CASSPRGGDDEKLFF. For the CDR3, the DNA is TGCGCCAGCAGCCCCCGGGGGGGGGACGATGAAAAACTGTTTTTT.